The 8 T cell receptor beta chains below were found in one sample sequenced in a study of T cell responses to AZD1222 COVID-19 vaccine. TCRdb's copy holds only in-frame clones and misses some; the assay was immunoSEQ multiplex PCR. The sample shows fewer than 180,000 clones, more than 90% of them seen only once. The sequences come from peripheral blood, collected 28 days after the second AZD1222 dose. The receptors originated from an adult who received the AZD1222 COVID-19 vaccine.

This sequence joins TRBV10-3 and TRBJ1-5; TRBD1 matches at 7 bases. CDR3 length equals 15 residues. Trimming cost V 2 bases and J 2 bases; bases outside gene matches: 3. The germline CDR1 and CDR2 sequences are ENHRY and SYGVKD. The CDR3 DNA reads TGTGCCATCAGTGAGGACAGGGTAGGCAATCAGCCCCAGCATTTT. Translation: CAISEDRVGNQPQHF.

This rearrangement joins TRBV6-5 to TRBJ1-5; 10 positions agree with TRBD1. Losses at the gene ends were 6 bases for V and 6 bases for J; bases not matched to a gene: 8. CDR3 length: 15 amino acids. Germline V gene lookup returns CDR1 MNHEY and CDR2 SVGAGI. This CDR3 reads CASSRDRGGGQPQHF. CDR3 DNA sequence: TGTGCCAGCAGCCGGGACAGGGGCGGAGGTCAGCCCCAGCATTTT.

The chain couples TRBV18 to TRBJ1-2; D not certain. Trimming left V 6 bases short and J 4 bases short, with 18 bases between. From germline, CDR1 is KGHSH and CDR2 LQKENI. The CDR3 extends over 15 amino acids. CDR3 sequence: CASSPTETATYGYTF. Here the CDR3 DNA reads TGTGCCAGCTCCCCTACCGAGACGGCTACCTATGGCTACACCTTC.

The gene calls are TRBV30 and TRBJ2-7, with D possibly called TRBD1 or TRBD2 (7 bases each). The CDR3 length is 14 residues. The ends were cut back, 5 bases at V and 7 bases at J, with 21 bases in the middle. The germline V gene has CDR1 GTSNPN and CDR2 SVGIG (reference sequence). CDR3 sequence reads: CAWDPGGGPGEQYF. CDR3 bases: TGTGCCTGGGACCCAGGGGGAGGGCCTGGGGAGCAGTACTTC.

The genes are TRBV5-1 and TRBJ1-2; TRBD1 agrees at 7 bases. Trimming removed 4 bases from V and 2 bases from J; junction bases left unmatched: 5. The CDR3 is made up of 14 amino acids. CDR1 is SGHRS and CDR2 is YFSETQ in the germline V gene. The CDR3, as DNA: TGCGCCAGCAGCCCGCGGACAGGCAACTATGGCTACACCTTC. Protein product: CASSPRTGNYGYTF.

The chain is built from TRBV3-1 (or the pseudogene TRBV3-2) and TRBJ1-1; tentative D call: TRBD1 (5 bases). CDR3 length: 15 residues. Trimming removed 4 bases from V and 9 bases from J, with 21 bases in between. CDR1 is LGHDT, CDR2 YNNKEL, per germline (reference sequence). The CDR3 region has the DNA TGTGCCAGCAGCCCGGCTTTGGAGCGGGGCCTACAAGCTTTCTTT. Protein sequence: CASSPALERGLQAFF.

The V call is TRBV24-1, the J call TRBJ2-1; D is unclear. Germline V gene sequence: CDR1 KGHDR, CDR2 SFDVKD. There are 12 residues in the CDR3. V shed 2 bases and J shed 5 bases, with 3 bases lying between them. As DNA, the CDR3 is TGTGCCACCAGTGATTATCACAATGAGCAGTTCTTC. It codes for CATSDYHNEQFF.

The chain uses TRBV6-7 and TRBJ1-2; D is unresolved. TRBV6-7 is reported as an ORF; its role is uncertain. The CDR3 runs 15 residues. V dropped 6 bases and J dropped 4 bases, with 18 bases sitting between them. The CDR3 DNA is TGTGCCAGCAGCCAATTGGACGGCCCTTGCTATGGCTACACCTTC. Residues: CASSQLDGPCYGYTF.